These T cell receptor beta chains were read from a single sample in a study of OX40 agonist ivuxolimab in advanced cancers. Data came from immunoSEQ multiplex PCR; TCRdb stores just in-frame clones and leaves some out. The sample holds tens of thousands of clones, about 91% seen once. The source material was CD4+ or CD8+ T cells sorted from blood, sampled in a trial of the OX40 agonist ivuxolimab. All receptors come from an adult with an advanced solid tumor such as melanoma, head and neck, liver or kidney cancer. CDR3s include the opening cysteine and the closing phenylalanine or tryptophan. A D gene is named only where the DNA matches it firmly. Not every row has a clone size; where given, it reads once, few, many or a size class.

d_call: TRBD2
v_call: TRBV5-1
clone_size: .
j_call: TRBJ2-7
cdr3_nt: TGCGCCAGCAGCTTACTAGCGGGGGCCTCCTACGAGCAGTACTTC
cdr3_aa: CASSLLAGASYEQYF

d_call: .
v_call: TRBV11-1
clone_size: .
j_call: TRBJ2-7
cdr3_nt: TGTGCCAGCAGCTTGGGTGGCAGGGCCCTTGCCTACGAGCAGTACTTC
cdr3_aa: CASSLGGRALAYEQYF

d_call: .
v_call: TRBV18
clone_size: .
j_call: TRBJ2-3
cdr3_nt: TGTGCCAGCTCACCACTTTCAGTGGGGGATACGCAGTATTTT
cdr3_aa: CASSPLSVGDTQYF

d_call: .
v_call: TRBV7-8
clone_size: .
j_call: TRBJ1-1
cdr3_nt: TGTGCCAGCAGCTTAGGGCCCGGAGGACTGAACACTGAAGCTTTCTTT
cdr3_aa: CASSLGPGGLNTEAFF

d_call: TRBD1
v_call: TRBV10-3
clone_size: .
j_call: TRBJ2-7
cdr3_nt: TGTGCCATCAGTGAGTCGAGCGGGACAGGGGTAGGTGAGCAGTACTTC
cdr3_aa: CAISESSGTGVGEQYF

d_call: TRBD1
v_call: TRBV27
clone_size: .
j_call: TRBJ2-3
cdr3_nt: TGTGCCAGCAGTTATAGGGGGACAGGGGCCATAGATACGCAGTATTTT
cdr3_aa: CASSYRGTGAIDTQYF

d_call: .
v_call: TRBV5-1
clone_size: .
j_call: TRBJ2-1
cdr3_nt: TGCGCCAGCAGCTTGGTCCAGGGTGAAGGAGGTCGTGAGCAGTTCTTC
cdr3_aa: CASSLVQGEGGREQFF

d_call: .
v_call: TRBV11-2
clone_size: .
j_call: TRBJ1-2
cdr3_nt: TGTGCCAGCAGACTTATGGGGGGGCGAGATGGCTACACCTTC
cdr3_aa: CASRLMGGRDGYTF

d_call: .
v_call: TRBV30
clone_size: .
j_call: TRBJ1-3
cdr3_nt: TGTGCCTACGGCCCTTCTGGAAACACCATATATTTT
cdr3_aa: CAYGPSGNTIYF

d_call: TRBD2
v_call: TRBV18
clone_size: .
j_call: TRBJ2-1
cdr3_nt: TGTGCCAGCTCACCACCACTAGCGGGAGCCAGGTACAATGAGCAGTTCTTC
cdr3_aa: CASSPPLAGARYNEQFF

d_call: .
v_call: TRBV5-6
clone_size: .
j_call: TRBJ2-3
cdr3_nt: TGTGCCAGCAGCTTGATGGGGGCACATACGCAGTATTTT
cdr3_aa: CASSLMGAHTQYF

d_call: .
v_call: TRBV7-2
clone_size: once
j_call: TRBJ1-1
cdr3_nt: TGTGCCAGCAGCCCTGGGGGAAACACTGAAGCTTTCTTT
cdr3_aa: CASSPGGNTEAFF

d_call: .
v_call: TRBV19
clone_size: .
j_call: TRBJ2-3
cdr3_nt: TGTGCCAGTAGTTCAAGGACAGAGCGGAGCACAGATACGCAGTATTTT
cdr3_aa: CASSSRTERSTDTQYF

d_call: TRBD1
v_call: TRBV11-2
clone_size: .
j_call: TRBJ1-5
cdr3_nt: TGTGCCAGCAGCTCCTCCCGACAGGGAACGCCCCAGCATTTT
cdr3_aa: CASSSSRQGTPQHF

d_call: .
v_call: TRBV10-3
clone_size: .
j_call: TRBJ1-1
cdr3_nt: TGTGCCATCAGCCTAGAGGGGAACTGGGAGGCTTTCTTT
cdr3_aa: CAISLEGNWEAFF

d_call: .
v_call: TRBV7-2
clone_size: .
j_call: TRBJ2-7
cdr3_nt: TGTGCCAGCAGCTTATTGGTACAGGTCTACGAGCAGTACTTC
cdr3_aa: CASSLLVQVYEQYF

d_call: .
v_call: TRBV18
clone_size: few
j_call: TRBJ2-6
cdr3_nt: TGTGCCAGCTCACCCCCCTCTGGGGCCAACGTCCTGACTTTC
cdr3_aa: CASSPPSGANVLTF

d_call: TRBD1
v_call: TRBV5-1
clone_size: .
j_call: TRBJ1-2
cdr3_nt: TGCGCCAGCACCCCGGCAGGGGGGAACTATGGCTACACCTTC
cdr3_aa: CASTPAGGNYGYTF

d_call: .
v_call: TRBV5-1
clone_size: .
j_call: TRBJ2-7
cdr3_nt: TGCGCCAGCAGCTCAAGTAGGGGGATGACCTACGAGCAGTACTTC
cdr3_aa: CASSSSRGMTYEQYF

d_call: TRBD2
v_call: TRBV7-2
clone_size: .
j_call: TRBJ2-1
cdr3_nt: TGTGCCAGCAGCCCAAGGACTAGCGGGGCCCCTGAGCAGTTCTTC
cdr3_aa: CASSPRTSGAPEQFF

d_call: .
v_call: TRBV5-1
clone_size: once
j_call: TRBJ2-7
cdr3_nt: TGCGCCAGCAGCGCCTCAATCTACGAGCAGTACTTC
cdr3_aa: CASSASIYEQYF

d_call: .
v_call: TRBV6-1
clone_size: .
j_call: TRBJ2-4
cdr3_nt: TGTGCCAGCAGTGAAGTCAGGGGGGCGTTAAACATTCAGTACTTC
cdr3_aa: CASSEVRGALNIQYF

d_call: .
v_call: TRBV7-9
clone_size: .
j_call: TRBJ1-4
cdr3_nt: TGTGCCAGCAGCCCCGGGTCCCTCAGAAGAGGCGAAAAACTGTTTTTT
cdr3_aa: CASSPGSLRRGEKLFF

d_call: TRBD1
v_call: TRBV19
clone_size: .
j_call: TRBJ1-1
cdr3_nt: TGTGCCAGTAGTAAAGCGCTGGGACAGGGCACTGAAGCTTTCTTT
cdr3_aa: CASSKALGQGTEAFF

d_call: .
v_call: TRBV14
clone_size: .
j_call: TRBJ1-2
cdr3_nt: TGTGCCAGCAGCCAACGGAACTATGGCTACACCTTC
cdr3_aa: CASSQRNYGYTF

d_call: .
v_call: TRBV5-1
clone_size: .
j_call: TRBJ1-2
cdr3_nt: TGCGCCAGCAGCTTGGCTGGTGGAAACAACTATGGCTACACCTTC
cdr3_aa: CASSLAGGNNYGYTF

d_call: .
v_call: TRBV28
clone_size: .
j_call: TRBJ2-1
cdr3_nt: TGTGCCAGCAGTTTATTTCCCCTGGGGGGAAATGAGCAGTTCTTC
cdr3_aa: CASSLFPLGGNEQFF

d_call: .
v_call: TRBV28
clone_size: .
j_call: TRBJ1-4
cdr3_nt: TGTGCCAGCAGTCCCGAAAGGGGTAATGAAAAACTGTTTTTT
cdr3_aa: CASSPERGNEKLFF

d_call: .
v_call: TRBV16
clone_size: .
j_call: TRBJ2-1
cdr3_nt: TGTGCCAGCAGCCAGGACAGGCGGGGCCCCTACAATGAGCAGTTCTTC
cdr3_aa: CASSQDRRGPYNEQFF

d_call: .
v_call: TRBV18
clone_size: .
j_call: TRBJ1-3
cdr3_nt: TGTGCCAGCCGGCAGGGAGTAACTGGAAACACCATATATTTT
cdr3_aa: CASRQGVTGNTIYF

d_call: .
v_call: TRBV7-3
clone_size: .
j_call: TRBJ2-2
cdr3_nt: TGTGCCAGCAGCTTATTCTACGACACCGGGGAGCTGTTTTTT
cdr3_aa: CASSLFYDTGELFF

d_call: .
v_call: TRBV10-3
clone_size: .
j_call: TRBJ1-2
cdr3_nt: TGTGCCACTAGGGACGCCGGGAACTATGGCTACACCTTC
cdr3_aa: CATRDAGNYGYTF

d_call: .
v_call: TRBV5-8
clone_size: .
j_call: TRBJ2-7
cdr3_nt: TGTGCCAGCAGCTTGGGGCATGCCTACGAGCAGTACTTC
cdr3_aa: CASSLGHAYEQYF

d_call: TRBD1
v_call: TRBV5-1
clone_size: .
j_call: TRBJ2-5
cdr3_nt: TGCGCCAGCAGCGTCGGACAGGAAGGGACCCAGTACTTC
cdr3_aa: CASSVGQEGTQYF

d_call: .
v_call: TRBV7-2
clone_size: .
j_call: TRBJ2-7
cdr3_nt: TGTGCCAGCAGCTTCCGACAGGTGACCTCCTACGAGCAGTACTTC
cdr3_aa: CASSFRQVTSYEQYF

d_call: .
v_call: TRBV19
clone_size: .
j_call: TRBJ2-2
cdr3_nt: TGTGCCAGTCGTCGACAGCAATCGAACACCGGGGAGCTGTTTTTT
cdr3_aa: CASRRQQSNTGELFF

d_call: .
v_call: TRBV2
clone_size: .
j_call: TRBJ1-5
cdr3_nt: TGTGCCAGCAGTGAGATGGGAAGGGGAAGCAATCAGCCCCAGCATTTT
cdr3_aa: CASSEMGRGSNQPQHF

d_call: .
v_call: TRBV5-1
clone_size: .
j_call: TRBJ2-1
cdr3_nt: TGCGCCAGCAGCCCGCTTCCACTTCTAGCGAGCTCCTACAATGAGCAGTTCTTC
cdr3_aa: CASSPLPLLASSYNEQFF

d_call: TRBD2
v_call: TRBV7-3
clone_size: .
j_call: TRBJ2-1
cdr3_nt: TGTGCCAGCAGCTTGAAGGATAGCGGGAGAATTGCGGCGGCCAATGAGCAGTTCTTC
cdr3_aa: CASSLKDSGRIAAANEQFF

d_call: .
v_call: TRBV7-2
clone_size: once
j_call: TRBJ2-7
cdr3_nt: TGTGCCAGCCGACTACAGGGAAACGAGCAGTACTTC
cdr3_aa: CASRLQGNEQYF

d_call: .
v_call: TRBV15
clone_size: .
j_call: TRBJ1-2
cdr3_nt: TGTGCCACCAGCAGAGATGCGGGGGCCGGAGGCTACACCTTC
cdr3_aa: CATSRDAGAGGYTF

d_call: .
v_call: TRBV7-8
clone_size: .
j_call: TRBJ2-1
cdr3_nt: TGTGCCAGCAGCTCTAGGGGAGGGACAGGAGGATACAATGAGCAGTTCTTC
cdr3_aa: CASSSRGGTGGYNEQFF

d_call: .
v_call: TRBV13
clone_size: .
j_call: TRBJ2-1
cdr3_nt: TGTGCCAGCAGCTTGGAGGGACCAGTTAGGAGGAATGAGCAGTTCTTC
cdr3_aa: CASSLEGPVRRNEQFF